Following are 30 T cell receptor beta chains from one sample sequenced in a study of response to subunit inactivated influenza vaccine (dated by TCRdb to the late 2010s). The method was RT-PCR. Sequenced on an Illumina HiSeq 2500. Clones were called with MiXCR by TCRdb after fastp trimmed the public reads at Q25, and only in-frame beta chains were retained. Each entry merges the rows of one CDR3 protein and shows their most common DNA and genes. This sample has some 180,000 distinct CDR3 sequences in its table, and about 9% of those were observed once. The ten largest clones take up about a tenth of the sample. Sample: non-naive T cells sorted from PBMCs, taken on the day of vaccination. Sample cell subset or site, as interpreted from the label and publication: memory T cell fraction. The receptor set was obtained from a man aged 50-60 years who received an inactivated influenza vaccine. Donor details come from another sample of the same person, matched by shared clones.

The CDR3 sequence is CASCHPGVKGIRLYNEQFF. CDR3 bases: TGTGCCAGCTGTCACCCCGGGGTCAAGGGAATCAGGCTGTACAATGAGCAGTTCTTC. This chain connects TRBV6-4 to TRBJ2-1, with D possibly matching TRBD2 (5 bases). Trimming cost V 8 bases and J 4 bases, with 30 bases left between them. CDR1 and CDR2 from the germline V gene are MRHNA and SNTAGT. This CDR3 has 19 residues.

The V gene is TRBV29-1, the J gene TRBJ2-7, with 8 bases identical to TRBD1. Germline-derived CDR1 and CDR2 are SQVTM and ANQGSEA. CDR3 size: 13 residues. With 6 bases clipped from V and 4 bases from J, the junction kept 8 bases outside the gene matches. This CDR3 reads CSVVRTGFYEQYF. For the CDR3, the DNA is TGCAGCGTGGTGAGGACAGGGTTTTACGAGCAGTACTTC.

The chain is built from TRBV20-1 and TRBJ2-7; 9 bases are a match to TRBD2. V was clipped by 0 bases and J by 1 base; unmatched bases: 4. This CDR3 is 15 amino acids long. Looked up from germline, CDR1 is DFQATT and CDR2 is SNEGSKA (reference sequence). The CDR3 reads CSARERAGGSYEQYF. The CDR3, as DNA: TGCAGTGCTAGAGAAAGAGCGGGAGGATCCTACGAGCAGTACTTC.

This clonotype has at least ten counts. The chain couples TRBV11-2 to TRBJ1-6; 12 bases fit TRBD1. Trimming at V came to 4 bases and at J to 10 bases, leaving 11 bases not matched to a gene. The CDR3 has 17 residues. The germline gives CDR1 SGHAT, CDR2 FQNNGV. CDR3 residues: CASSSLNRDRGLSPLHF. The CDR3 bases are TGTGCCAGCAGCTCGCTAAACCGGGACAGGGGGCTGTCACCCCTCCACTTT.

Only a few counts were recorded for this clonotype. This chain connects TRBV11-2 to TRBJ2-1; 10 positions agree with TRBD2. The V gene end was trimmed by 3 bases and the J gene end by 4 bases; junction bases not matched to a gene: 9. The CDR3 totals 17 residues. Germline CDR1 SGHAT, CDR2 FQNNGV. CDR3 region: CASSFRSSGSRYNEQFF. The CDR3 bases are TGTGCCAGCAGCTTCCGATCTAGCGGGAGTAGGTACAATGAGCAGTTCTTC.

The rearrangement joins TRBV5-1 to TRBJ2-5; 7 bases align to TRBD2. Germline values: CDR1 SGHRS, CDR2 YFSETQ. The CDR3 sequence is 17 residues long. J lost 0 bases, V lost 4 bases, and 12 bases had no gene match. CDR3 loop: CASSPGMTSRYQETQYF. Here the CDR3 DNA reads TGCGCCAGCAGCCCCGGCATGACTAGCAGGTACCAAGAGACCCAGTACTTC.

The V call is TRBV5-1, the J call TRBJ2-7, with D perhaps matching TRBD2 (5 bases). Germline-derived CDR1 and CDR2 are SGHRS and YFSETQ. The germline V and J ends were trimmed by 3 bases and 5 bases, with 18 bases remaining between them. CDR3 length equals 15 residues. The CDR3 coding sequence is TGCGCCAGCAGCTCCCTGAGCGGCTGGAACCACGAGCAGTACTTC. Protein sequence: CASSSLSGWNHEQYF.

This clonotype was picked up a small number of times. The CDR3 bases are TGTGCCAGCAGTCCCAGAGGCGGGAGAGCAGAGACCCAGTACTTC. It yields the protein CASSPRGGRAETQYF. J is TRBJ2-5 and V is TRBV12-3 or TRBV12-4; 7 nucleotides match TRBD2. There are 15 residues in the CDR3. Trimming took 5 bases from V and 4 from J; bases not matched to a gene: 10.

There are a few counts of this clonotype. V usage is TRBV30 and J usage is TRBJ2-2; maybe TRBD1 (6 bases). Germline values: CDR1 GTSNPN, CDR2 SVGIG (reference sequence). This CDR3 is built from 16 residues. Trimming cost V 2 bases and J 0 bases, with 13 bases left between them. CDR3 residues: CAWSPRTVSNTGELFF. Written as DNA, the CDR3 is TGTGCCTGGAGTCCTAGGACAGTTTCGAACACCGGGGAGCTGTTTTTT.

This clonotype was seen repeatedly, ten times or more. This chain links TRBV5-1 with TRBJ2-7, with 8 bases fitting TRBD1. This CDR3 region has 12 residues. V shed 6 bases and J 6 bases; nucleotides not matched to a gene: 5. Germline CDR1 is SGHRS and CDR2 is YFSETQ. The CDR3 region has the DNA TGCGCCAGCACCCCAGGGGGCGGCGAGCAGTACTTC. This translates into CASTPGGGEQYF.

This clonotype was detected many times. The chain combines TRBV10-3 with TRBJ2-1, with D maybe TRBD2 (7 bases). The CDR3 is 15 amino acids. Trimming removed 7 bases at V and 2 bases at J, with 15 bases between. Germline assignment: CDR1 ENHRY and CDR2 SYGVKD. CDR3 residues: CAITAGGAPYNEQFF. The CDR3 DNA reads TGTGCCATCACCGCTGGGGGGGCACCCTACAATGAGCAGTTCTTC.

In regard to this clonotype: At one of its ends the junction is not consistent with the germline gene, which may arise from a read error. This rearrangement joins TRBV20-1 to TRBJ2-2, with D hard to call. The CDR3 is made up of 16 amino acids. Germline values: CDR1 DFQATT, CDR2 SNEGSKA (reference sequence). CDR3 bases: TGCTGTGCTAGAGATCTTCAGGCAGCGAACACCGGGGAGCTGTTTTTT. This encodes CCARDLQAANTGELFF.

V usage is TRBV27 and J usage is TRBJ2-2; D remains ambiguous. Trimming shortened V by 7 bases and J by 2 bases, and 14 bases separated the two germline ends. CDR1 and CDR2 (germline): MNHEY, SMNVEV (reference sequence). This CDR3 spans 15 amino acids. CDR3 amino acids: CASKPWQKNTGELFF. For the CDR3, the DNA is TGTGCCAGCAAACCGTGGCAGAAAAACACCGGGGAGCTGTTTTTT.

This clonotype has ten or more counts. J is TRBJ1-5 and V is TRBV6-5; 9 bases are a match to TRBD1. With V trimmed by 2 bases and J by 7 bases, 9 bases remained unmatched. Germline V gene data show CDR1 as MNHEY and CDR2 as SVGAGI. This CDR3 has 16 amino acids. The CDR3 sequence: CASSYGSGTGYQPQHF. The CDR3 DNA sequence: TGTGCCAGCAGTTACGGGTCGGGGACAGGGTACCAGCCCCAGCATTTT.

There are a few counts of this clonotype. This chain connects TRBV5-6 to TRBJ2-1; 15 positions agree with TRBD2. The CDR3 runs 17 residues. Unmatched junction bases numbered 5, after V lost 3 bases and J lost 4 bases. The germline V gene encodes CDR1 SGHDT and CDR2 YYEEEE. Here the CDR3 reads CASSWGLAGGVYNEQFF. The CDR3 nucleotides read TGTGCCAGCAGCTGGGGACTAGCGGGAGGCGTATACAATGAGCAGTTCTTC.

CDR3 in DNA: TGTGCCAGCAGCATGGGACAGGGTGTACAGCCCCAGCATTTT. It encodes CASSMGQGVQPQHF. V and J are TRBV7-9 and TRBJ1-5; 9 bases align to TRBD1. The length of the CDR3 is 14 residues. Trimming at V came to 5 bases and at J to 7 bases, leaving 6 bases not matched to a gene. CDR1 and CDR2 from the germline V gene are SEHNR and FQNEAQ (reference sequence).

This clonotype showed up many times. The CDR3 protein is CASSDRDRGSYEQYF. CDR3 sequence (DNA): TGTGCCAGCAGTGATCGGGACAGGGGGTCCTACGAGCAGTACTTC. J is TRBJ2-7 and V is TRBV6-2 or TRBV6-3; the match to TRBD1 covers 11 bases. Germline values: CDR1 MNHEY, CDR2 SVGEGT. Losses at the gene ends were 5 bases for V and 1 base for J; bases not matched to a gene: 4. The CDR3 contains 15 residues.

This clonotype has just a few counts. The chain has TRBV4-1 and TRBJ1-6, with D tentatively TRBD1 (5 bases). Germline CDR1 is MGHRA and CDR2 is YSYEKL. This CDR3 spans 14 amino acids. The V end lost 2 bases, the J end lost 6 bases, and 8 bases lay between the germline ends. DNA for the CDR3: TGCGCCAGCAGCCAACCCGACAGTAATTCACCCCTCCACTTT. Protein product: CASSQPDSNSPLHF.

V is TRBV19 and J is TRBJ2-4, with D perhaps matching TRBD2 (7 bases). The germline V gene has CDR1 LNHDA and CDR2 SQIVND (reference sequence). This CDR3 spans 18 amino acids. V was clipped by 2 bases and J by 0 bases, with 17 bases between them. CDR3 sequence reads: CASSIMGAGAIAKNIQYF. The DNA of the CDR3 is TGTGCCAGTAGTATAATGGGGGCGGGGGCCATAGCCAAAAACATTCAGTACTTC. Filled out from reference TRBV19 and TRBJ2-4, the complete variable domain reads DGGITQSPKYLFRKEGQNVTLSCEQNLNHDAMYWYRQDPGQGLRLIYYSQIVNDFQKGDIAEGYSVSREKKESFPLTVTSAQKNPTAFYLCASSIMGAGAIAKNIQYFGAGTRLSVL.

There are many counts of this clonotype. The CDR3 DNA reads as TGTGCCAGCAGGGAAGGGGTTTTAGAGACCCAGTACTTC. It translates to CASREGVLETQYF. The chain combines TRBV12-3 or TRBV12-4 with TRBJ2-5; weak D call: TRBD1 (5 bases). The V gene lost 6 bases and the J gene lost 4 bases, with 12 bases spanning the gap. The CDR3 contains 13 residues.

This clonotype was observed many times. The chain employs TRBV29-1 and TRBJ1-5; D gene uncertain. Trimming left V 6 bases short and J 2 bases short, with 14 bases between. CDR1 and CDR2 (germline): SQVTM, ANQGSEA. This CDR3 region has 14 residues. CDR3 DNA: TGCAGCGTCACAGATGGTCCGGGCAATCAGCCCCAGCATTTT. Its translation is CSVTDGPGNQPQHF.

This clonotype was seen ten or more times. V is TRBV7-9 and J is TRBJ2-3; the D gene is possibly TRBD2 (7 bases). This CDR3 region has 16 residues. V dropped 3 bases and J dropped 4 bases, with 17 bases sitting between them. Germline V gene data show CDR1 as SEHNR and CDR2 as FQNEAQ (reference sequence). CDR3 nucleotides: TGTGCCAGCAGCTTGGGGACTACCGGGGGCGCAGATACGCAGTATTTT. Translating it yields CASSLGTTGGADTQYF.

This clonotype was counted only a few times. The V call is TRBV20-1, the J call TRBJ2-2; 10 nucleotides line up with TRBD1. Germline values: CDR1 DFQATT, CDR2 SNEGSKA (reference sequence). With V trimmed by 6 bases and J by 5 bases, 12 bases remained unmatched. This CDR3 is 16 amino acids long. The DNA for the CDR3 is TGCAGTGCCAACAATAGACAGGGGGCTAGGACCGGGGAGCTGTTTTTT. Amino acids: CSANNRQGARTGELFF.

In its sample, this clonotype was seen many times. This chain links TRBV28 with TRBJ2-7, with D tentatively TRBD2 (6 bases). This CDR3 region has 13 residues. Deletions cut 3 bases from V and 10 bases from J, with 16 bases between. Germline assignment: CDR1 MDHEN and CDR2 SYDVKM. The CDR3 loop reads CASSFKLGTVQYF. The CDR3 DNA follows: TGTGCCAGCAGTTTTAAACTTGGGACTGTACAGTACTTC.

This clonotype has just a few counts. This chain connects TRBV10-3 to TRBJ2-3; unclear D gene. Trimming shortened V by 3 bases and J by 1 base, and 11 bases separated the two germline ends. Germline CDR1 is ENHRY and CDR2 is SYGVKD. CDR3 length: 15 residues. The CDR3 is CAISEKVTRTDTQYF. In nucleotides, the CDR3 is TGTGCCATCAGTGAAAAGGTCACTCGCACAGATACGCAGTATTTT.

The chain's CDR3 is CASSPRTSRQETQYF. CDR3 DNA: TGTGCCAGCAGCCCCCGGACTAGCCGACAAGAGACCCAGTACTTC. The chain links TRBV7-2 to TRBJ2-5, with 8 positions matching TRBD2. The length of the CDR3 is 15 residues. V dropped 5 bases and J dropped 2; count of bases not matched to a gene: 7. Germline V gene sequence: CDR1 SGHTA, CDR2 FQGNSA. Filled out from reference TRBV7-2 and TRBJ2-5, the complete variable domain reads GAGVSQSPSNKVTEKGKDVELRCDPISGHTALYWYRQSLGQGLEFLIYFQGNSAPDKSGLPSDRFSAERTGGSVSTLTIQRTQQEDSAVYLCASSPRTSRQETQYFGPGTRLLVL.

This clonotype was counted ten times or more. The rearrangement links TRBV7-8 to TRBJ1-1; D gene unclear. V was shortened by 1 base and J by 0 bases, with 9 bases between the two germline ends. CDR3 length: 15 amino acids. Germline CDR1 and CDR2: SGHVS and FQNEAQ. The CDR3 is CASSLVSGLNTEAFF. CDR3 nucleotides: TGTGCCAGCAGCTTAGTTAGCGGATTGAACACTGAAGCTTTCTTT.

This CDR3 reads CASSVDQANYGYTF. CDR3 DNA: TGTGCCAGCAGCGTAGATCAGGCCAACTATGGCTACACCTTC. The chain has TRBV9 and TRBJ1-2; D gene uncertain. Trimming took off 0 bases at V and 2 bases at J, with 8 bases between the two ends. Germline V gene sequence: CDR1 SGDLS, CDR2 YYNGEE. The CDR3 loop spans 14 amino acids.

The rearrangement links TRBV7-9 to TRBJ2-5, with unresolved D. Germline loops: CDR1 SEHNR, CDR2 FQNEAQ (reference sequence). The CDR3 consists of 15 residues. Trimming removed 2 bases at V and 2 bases at J, with 12 bases between. CDR3 DNA: TGTGCCAGCAGCTTAATGGGGAACTTACAAGAGACCCAGTACTTC. Its translation: CASSLMGNLQETQYF.

This clonotype showed up many times. This chain connects TRBV15 to TRBJ2-1, with D possibly being TRBD2 (6 bases). The CDR3 spans 14 residues. In germline, CDR1 is LNHNV, CDR2 YYDKDF (reference sequence). The V end was cut by 5 bases, the J end by 4 bases, with 12 bases between. CDR3 DNA sequence: TGTGCCACCAGCTTGCGGGAACGATACAATGAGCAGTTCTTC. This gives the protein CATSLRERYNEQFF.